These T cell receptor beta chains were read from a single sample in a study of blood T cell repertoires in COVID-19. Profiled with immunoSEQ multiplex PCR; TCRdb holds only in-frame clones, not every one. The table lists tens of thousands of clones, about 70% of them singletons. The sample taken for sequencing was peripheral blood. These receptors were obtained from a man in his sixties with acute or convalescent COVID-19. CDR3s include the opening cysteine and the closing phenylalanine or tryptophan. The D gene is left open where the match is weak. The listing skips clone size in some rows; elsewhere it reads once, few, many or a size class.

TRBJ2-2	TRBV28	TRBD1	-	TGTGCCATACGACAGGGCGCGAACACCGGGGAGCTGTTTTTT	CAIRQGANTGELFF
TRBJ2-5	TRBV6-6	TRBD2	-	TGTGCCAGCAGCGCCTTTCCGGGACTAGCGGAGACCCAGTACTTC	CASSAFPGLAETQYF
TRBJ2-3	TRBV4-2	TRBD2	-	TGTGCCAGCAGCCAAGAATTAGCGGGAGCTCGTACAGATACGCAGTATTTT	CASSQELAGARTDTQYF
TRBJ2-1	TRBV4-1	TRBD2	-	TGCGCCAGCAGCCCTGGGGGGGGCTACAATGAGCAGTTCTTC	CASSPGGGYNEQFF
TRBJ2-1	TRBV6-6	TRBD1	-	TGTGCCAGCCTCAGGGACAGCTCCTACAATGAGCAGTTCTTC	CASLRDSSYNEQFF
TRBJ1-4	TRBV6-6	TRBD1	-	TGTGCCAGCAGTTCCGGACAGGGGGTTTGGGAAAAACTGTTTTTT	CASSSGQGVWEKLFF
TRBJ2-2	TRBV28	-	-	TGTGCCAGCAGTCCAATTCAGGGGAGTGTCACCGGGGAGCTGTTTTTT	CASSPIQGSVTGELFF
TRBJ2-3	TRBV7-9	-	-	TGTGCCAGCAGCTCAGACAGTGGCACAGATACGCAGTATTTT	CASSSDSGTDTQYF
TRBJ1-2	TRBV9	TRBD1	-	TGTGCCAGCAGCCCGACAGGGCTCTATGGCTACACCTTC	CASSPTGLYGYTF
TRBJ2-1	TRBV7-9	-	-	TGTGCCAGCAGCTTAGATGCGGGGGCGGGGGAGCAGTTCTTC	CASSLDAGAGEQFF
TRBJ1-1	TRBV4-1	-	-	TGCGCCAGCAGCCAAGGATTAGACTCGAACACTGAAGCTTTCTTT	CASSQGLDSNTEAFF
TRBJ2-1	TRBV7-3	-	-	TGTGCCAGCAGCTTAGGTGGGCGGGGGCCTTACAATGAGCAGTTCTTC	CASSLGGRGPYNEQFF
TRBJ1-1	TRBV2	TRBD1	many	TGTGCCAGCACCAGGGGGCCCGGGACTGAAGCTTTCTTT	CASTRGPGTEAFF
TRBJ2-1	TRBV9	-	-	TGTGCCAGCAGCGAGGGAGAGTACAATGAGCAGTTCTTC	CASSEGEYNEQFF
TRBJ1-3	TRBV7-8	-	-	TGTGCCAGCAGCTCGTCACGGGGAAACACCATATATTTT	CASSSSRGNTIYF
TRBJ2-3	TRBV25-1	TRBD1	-	TGTGCCAGCAGTGGGCTTGGGACAGACTTCACAGATACGCAGTATTTT	CASSGLGTDFTDTQYF
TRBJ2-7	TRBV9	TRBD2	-	TGTGCCAGCAGCGTCGGCCACTGGGGCGGGAGCTACGAGCAGTACTTC	CASSVGHWGGSYEQYF
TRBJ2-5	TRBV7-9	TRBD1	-	TGTGCCAGCAGGCGACAGGGTGGAGAGACCCAGTACTTC	CASRRQGGETQYF
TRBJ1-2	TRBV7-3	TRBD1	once	TGTGCCAGCAGCTCACACGGGGACAGGACAGGCGGCTACACCTTC	CASSSHGDRTGGYTF
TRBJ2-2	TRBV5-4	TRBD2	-	TGTGCCCGCCGCCCTGGGGCCCTCGCGGGGGGCGGGGAGCTGTTTTTT	CARRPGALAGGGELFF
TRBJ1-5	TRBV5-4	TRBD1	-	TGTGCCAGCAGCCTCGACAGGGCGCGGCCCCAGCATTTT	CASSLDRARPQHF
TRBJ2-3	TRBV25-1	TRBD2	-	TGTGCCAGCTCTGACGGGGGGTTTACAGATACGCAGTATTTT	CASSDGGFTDTQYF
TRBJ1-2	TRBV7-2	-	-	TGTGCCAGCAGCTTAAGCGGGACGGATGGCTACACCTTC	CASSLSGTDGYTF
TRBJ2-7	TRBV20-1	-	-	TGCAGTGCTAGCGGGGGCTACGAGCAGTACTTC	CSASGGYEQYF
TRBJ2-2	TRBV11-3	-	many	TGTGCCAGCAGCCCCTACGCGAACACCGGGGAGCTGTTTTTT	CASSPYANTGELFF
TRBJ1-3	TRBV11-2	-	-	TGTGCCAGCAGCTTTAACAGGGCTGAGGGCACCATATATTTT	CASSFNRAEGTIYF
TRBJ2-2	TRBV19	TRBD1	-	TGTGCCAGTAGTAAGGACAGGGGGTACACCGGGGAGCTGTTTTTT	CASSKDRGYTGELFF
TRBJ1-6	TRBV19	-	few	TGTGCCAGTAGTGCCGGAGGAAGCAATTCACCCCTCCACTTT	CASSAGGSNSPLHF
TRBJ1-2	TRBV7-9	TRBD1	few	TGTGCCAGCAGCCGCACGGGACAGGAACTTTATGGCTACACCTTC	CASSRTGQELYGYTF
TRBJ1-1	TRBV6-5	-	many	TGTGCCAGCAGAGCGGGACAATACACTGAAGCTTTCTTT	CASRAGQYTEAFF
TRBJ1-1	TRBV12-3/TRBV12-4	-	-	TGTGCCAGCACACGATCAGTGAACACTGAAGCTTTCTTT	CASTRSVNTEAFF
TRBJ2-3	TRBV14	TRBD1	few	TGTGCCAGCAGCCGCCTACCAGGGGGCGGTGACACAGATACGCAGTATTTT	CASSRLPGGGDTDTQYF